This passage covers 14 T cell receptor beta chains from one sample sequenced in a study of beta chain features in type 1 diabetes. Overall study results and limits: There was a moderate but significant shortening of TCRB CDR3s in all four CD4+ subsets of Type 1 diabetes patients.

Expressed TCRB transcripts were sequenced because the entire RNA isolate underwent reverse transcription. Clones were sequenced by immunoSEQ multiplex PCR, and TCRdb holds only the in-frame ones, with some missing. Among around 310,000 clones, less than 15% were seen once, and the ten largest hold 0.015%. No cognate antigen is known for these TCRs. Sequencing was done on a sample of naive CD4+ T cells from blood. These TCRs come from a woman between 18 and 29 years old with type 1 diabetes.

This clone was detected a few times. The CDR3 DNA reads TGTGCCAGCAGCACGAGAGTGAACACTGAAGCTTTCTTT. Translating gives CASSTRVNTEAFF. This chain uses TRBV7-9 with TRBJ1-1; D not resolved. V was trimmed by 5 bases and J by 0 bases, leaving 7 bases between them. Germline lookup yields CDR1 SEHNR and CDR2 FQNEAQ (reference sequence). This CDR3 has 13 residues.

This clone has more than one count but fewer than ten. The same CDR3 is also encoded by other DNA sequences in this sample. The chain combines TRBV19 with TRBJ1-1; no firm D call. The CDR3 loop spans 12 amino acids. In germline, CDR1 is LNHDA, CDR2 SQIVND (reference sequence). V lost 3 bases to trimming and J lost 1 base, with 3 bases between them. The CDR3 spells CASSIRNTEAFF. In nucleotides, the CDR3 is TGTGCCAGTAGTATTAGGAACACTGAAGCTTTCTTT.

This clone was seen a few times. CDR3 residues: CASRVTGYEQYV. CDR3 DNA sequence: TGTGCCAGCAGGGTCACAGGCTACGAGCAGTACGTC. The rearrangement uses TRBV25-1 and TRBJ2-7, with a possible D match to TRBD1 (5 bases). V dropped 6 bases and J dropped 3 bases, with 9 bases sitting between them. This CDR3 has 12 amino acids. The germline V gene encodes CDR1 MGHDK and CDR2 SYGVNS.

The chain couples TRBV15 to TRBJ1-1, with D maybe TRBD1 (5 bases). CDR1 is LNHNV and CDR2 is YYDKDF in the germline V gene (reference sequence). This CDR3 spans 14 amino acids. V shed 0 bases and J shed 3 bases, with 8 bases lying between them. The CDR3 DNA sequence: TGTGCCACCAGCAGAGATGACAGCCACACTGAAGCTTTCTTT. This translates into CATSRDDSHTEAFF.

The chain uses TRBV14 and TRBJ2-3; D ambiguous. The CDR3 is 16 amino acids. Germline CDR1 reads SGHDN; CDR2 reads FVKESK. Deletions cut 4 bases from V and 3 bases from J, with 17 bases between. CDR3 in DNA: TGTGCCAGCAGCCGAAGTTCGTACTCACTAACAGATACGCAGTATTTT. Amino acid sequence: CASSRSSYSLTDTQYF.

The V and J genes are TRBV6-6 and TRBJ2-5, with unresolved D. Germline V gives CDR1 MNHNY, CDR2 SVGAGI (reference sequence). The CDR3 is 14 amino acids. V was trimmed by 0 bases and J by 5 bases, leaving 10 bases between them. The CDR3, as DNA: TGTGCCAGCAGTTACTCGGAGACGCGTGAGACCCAGTACTTC. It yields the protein CASSYSETRETQYF.

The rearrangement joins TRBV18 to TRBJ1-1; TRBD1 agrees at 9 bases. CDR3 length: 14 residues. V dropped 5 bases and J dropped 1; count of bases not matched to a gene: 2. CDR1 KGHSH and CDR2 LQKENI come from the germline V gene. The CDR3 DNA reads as TGTGCCAGCTCATGGGGACAGGGGAACACTGAAGCTTTCTTT. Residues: CASSWGQGNTEAFF.

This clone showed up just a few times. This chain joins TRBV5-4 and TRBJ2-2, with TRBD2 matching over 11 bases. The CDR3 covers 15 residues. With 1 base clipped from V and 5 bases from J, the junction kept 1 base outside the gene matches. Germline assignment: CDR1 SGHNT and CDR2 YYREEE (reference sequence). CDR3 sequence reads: CASSLPSGGTGELFF. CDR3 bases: TGTGCCAGCAGCTTGCCTAGCGGGGGGACCGGGGAGCTGTTTTTT.

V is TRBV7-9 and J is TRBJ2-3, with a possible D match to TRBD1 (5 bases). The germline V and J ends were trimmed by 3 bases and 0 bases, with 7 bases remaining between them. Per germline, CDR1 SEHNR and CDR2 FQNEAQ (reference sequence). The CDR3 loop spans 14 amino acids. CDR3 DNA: TGTGCCAGCAGCTTCCAGGGAAGCACAGATACGCAGTATTTT. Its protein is CASSFQGSTDTQYF.

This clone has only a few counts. The CDR3 DNA reads TGTGCCAGCAGCCCGGGAGTAACCTACGAGCAGTACGTC. Translated: CASSPGVTYEQYV. The chain joins TRBV7-9 to TRBJ2-7, with TRBD2 as a possible D gene (6 bases). Germline loops: CDR1 SEHNR, CDR2 FQNEAQ (reference sequence). The CDR3 loop spans 13 amino acids. V lost 5 bases and J lost 2, with 10 bases in between.

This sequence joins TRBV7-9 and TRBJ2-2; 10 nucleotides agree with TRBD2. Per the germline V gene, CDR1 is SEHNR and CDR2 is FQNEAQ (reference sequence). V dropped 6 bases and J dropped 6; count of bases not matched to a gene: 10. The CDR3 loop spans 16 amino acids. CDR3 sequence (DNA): TGTGCCAGCAGTCGACTAGCGGGTACCGGCGCCGGGGAGCTGTTTTTT. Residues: CASSRLAGTGAGELFF.

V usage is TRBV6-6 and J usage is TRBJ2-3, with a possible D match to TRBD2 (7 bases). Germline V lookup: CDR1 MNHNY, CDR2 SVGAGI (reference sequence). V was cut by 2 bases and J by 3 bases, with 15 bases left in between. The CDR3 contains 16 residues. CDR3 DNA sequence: TGTGCCAGCAGTTACGTTGGGGGGGCTGGGACAGATACGCAGTATTTT. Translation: CASSYVGGAGTDTQYF.

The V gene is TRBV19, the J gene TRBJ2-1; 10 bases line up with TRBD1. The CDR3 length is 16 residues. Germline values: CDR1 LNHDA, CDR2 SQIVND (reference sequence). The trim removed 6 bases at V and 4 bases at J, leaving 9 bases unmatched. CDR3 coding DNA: TGTGCCAGTAGGACAATAGGGACAGGGGTTTACAATGAGCAGTTCTTC. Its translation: CASRTIGTGVYNEQFF.

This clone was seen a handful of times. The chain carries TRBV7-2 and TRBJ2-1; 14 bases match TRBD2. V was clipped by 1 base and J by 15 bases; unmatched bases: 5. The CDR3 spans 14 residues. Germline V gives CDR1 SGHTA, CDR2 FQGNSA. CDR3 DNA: TGTGCCAGCAGCTTAGGGGGACTAGCGGGAGATCCGTTCTTC. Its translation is CASSLGGLAGDPFF.